This TCR beta chain was documented in a study of shared clonotypes between healthy human individuals. This CDR3 region has 16 residues. The junction had 7 bases not matched to a gene; V was cut back by 0 bases and J by 6 bases. CDR1 ENHRY and CDR2 SYGVKD come from the germline V gene. With regard to this clone: Its antigen remains unknown.

General observations from the study: Richness estimates generally favored naive over memory subsets. Against clonotypes common to all four donors, non-shared ones had lower generation probabilities.

The assay was immunoSEQ multiplex PCR, and TCRdb's table has in-frame clones only and misses some. There are over 2 million clones in the sample; about nine tenths occur only once, and 0.37% lies in the top ten. The V and J genes are TRBV10-3 and TRBJ1-5, with 8 positions matching TRBD1. The sequenced material came from naive CD4+ T cells from PBMCs. Regarding subset: CD45RA+ positively selected. This clonotype was obtained from a man between 18 and 35 years old in good health. Some clones in this sample may be carry-over from other donors' samples. CDR3 coding DNA: TGTGCCATCAGTGAGTCGAGTCGACAGGGGCGTCAGCCCCAGCATTTT. This translates into CAISESSRQGRQPQHF.